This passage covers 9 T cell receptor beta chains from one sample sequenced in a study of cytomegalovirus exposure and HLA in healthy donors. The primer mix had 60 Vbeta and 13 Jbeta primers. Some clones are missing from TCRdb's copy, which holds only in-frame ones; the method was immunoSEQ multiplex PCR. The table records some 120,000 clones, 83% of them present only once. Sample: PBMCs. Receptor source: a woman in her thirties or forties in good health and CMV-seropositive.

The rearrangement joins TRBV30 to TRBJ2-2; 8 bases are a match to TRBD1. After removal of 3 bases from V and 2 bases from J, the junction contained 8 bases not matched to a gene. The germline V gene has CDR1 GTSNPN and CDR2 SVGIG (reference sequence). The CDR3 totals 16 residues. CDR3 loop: CAWRWTGPLNTGELFF. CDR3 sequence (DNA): TGTGCCTGGAGATGGACAGGGCCTCTTAACACCGGGGAGCTGTTTTTT.

The CDR3 spells CASSLIGRGEQYF. The CDR3, as DNA: TGCGCCAGCAGCTTGATCGGGAGAGGCGAGCAGTACTTC. The rearrangement uses TRBV5-1 and TRBJ2-5; D may be TRBD2 (6 bases). Gene TRBJ2-7 matches the end of the DNA better, so the J call may be wrong. The CDR3 consists of 13 residues. Germline CDR1 reads SGHRS; CDR2 reads YFSETQ.

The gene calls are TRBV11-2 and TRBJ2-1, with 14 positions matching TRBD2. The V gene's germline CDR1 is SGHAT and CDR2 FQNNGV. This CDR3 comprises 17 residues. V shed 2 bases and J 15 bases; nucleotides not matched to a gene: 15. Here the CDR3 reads CASSLYPPTSGRGGPFF. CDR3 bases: TGTGCCAGCAGCTTATATCCCCCGACTAGCGGGAGGGGGGGTCCGTTCTTC.

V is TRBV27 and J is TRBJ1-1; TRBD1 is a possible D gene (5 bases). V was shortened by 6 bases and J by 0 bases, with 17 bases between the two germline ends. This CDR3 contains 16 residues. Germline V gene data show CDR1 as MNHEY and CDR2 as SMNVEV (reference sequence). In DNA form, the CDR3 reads TGTGCCAGCAGCCCTGCGTTGGGGACTCTGAACACTGAAGCTTTCTTT. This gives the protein CASSPALGTLNTEAFF.

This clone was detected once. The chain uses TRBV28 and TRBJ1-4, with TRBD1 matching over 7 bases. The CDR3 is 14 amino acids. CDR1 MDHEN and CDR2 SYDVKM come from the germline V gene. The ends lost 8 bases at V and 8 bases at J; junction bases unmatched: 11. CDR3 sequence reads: CASGMGTVGEKLFF. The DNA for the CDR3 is TGTGCCAGCGGAATGGGGACAGTAGGGGAAAAACTGTTTTTT.

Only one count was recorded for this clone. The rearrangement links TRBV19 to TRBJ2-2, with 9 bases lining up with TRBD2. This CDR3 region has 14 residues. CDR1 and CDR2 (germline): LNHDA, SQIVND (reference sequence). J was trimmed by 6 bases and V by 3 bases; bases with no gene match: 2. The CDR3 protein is CASSISGSAGELFF. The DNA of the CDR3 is TGTGCCAGTAGTATTAGCGGGAGTGCCGGGGAGCTGTTTTTT. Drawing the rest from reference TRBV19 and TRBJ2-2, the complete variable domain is DGGITQSPKYLFRKEGQNVTLSCEQNLNHDAMYWYRQDPGQGLRLIYYSQIVNDFQKGDIAEGYSVSREKKESFPLTVTSAQKNPTAFYLCASSISGSAGELFFGEGSRLTVL.

The CDR3 coding sequence is TGTGCCAGCAGCTCGCAACCCCGGAGGGACACTGAAGCTTTCTTT. It translates to CASSSQPRRDTEAFF. This sequence joins TRBV7-2 and TRBJ1-1; the D is unclear. V lost 4 bases, J lost 3 bases, and 15 bases lay in between. Germline lookup yields CDR1 SGHTA and CDR2 FQGNSA. The CDR3 length is 15 residues. Drawing the rest from reference TRBV7-2 and TRBJ1-1, the complete variable domain is GAGVSQSPSNKVTEKGKDVELRCDPISGHTALYWYRQSLGQGLEFLIYFQGNSAPDKSGLPSDRFSAERTGGSVSTLTIQRTQQEDSAVYLCASSSQPRRDTEAFFGQGTRLTVV.

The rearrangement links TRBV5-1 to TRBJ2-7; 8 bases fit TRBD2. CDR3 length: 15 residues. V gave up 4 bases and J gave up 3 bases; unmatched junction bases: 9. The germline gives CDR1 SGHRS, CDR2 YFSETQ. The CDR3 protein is CASSEYREGRYEQYF. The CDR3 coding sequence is TGCGCCAGCAGCGAATACCGGGAGGGCCGCTACGAGCAGTACTTC.

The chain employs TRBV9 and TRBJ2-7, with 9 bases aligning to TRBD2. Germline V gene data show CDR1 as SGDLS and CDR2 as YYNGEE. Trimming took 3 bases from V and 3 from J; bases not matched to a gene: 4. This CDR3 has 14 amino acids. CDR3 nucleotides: TGTGCCAGCAGCGGGGGACTAGCAGACTACGAGCAGTACTTC. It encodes CASSGGLADYEQYF.